The 16 T cell receptor beta chains listed next were all sequenced from one sample in a study of T cells in Graves' hyperthyroidism and ophthalmopathy. There were TCR beta CDR3 regions amplified from RNA transcripts. TCR CDR3 regions were first amplified by RT-PCR with HTBI primers. TCRdb called the multiplex PCR reads again in MiXCR, with one record for every CDR3 protein. The table records 300,000 to 400,000 distinct CDR3 sequences, less than 15% of them present only once. Specimen: blood. The receptors come from a young woman with Graves' hyperthyroidism.

This clonotype was observed many times. The rearrangement links TRBV18 to TRBJ2-7; no clear D. This CDR3 is 13 amino acids long. Trimming pared 2 bases from V and 4 bases from J, leaving 9 bases between. Germline CDR1 reads KGHSH; CDR2 reads LQKENI. CDR3 DNA: TGTGCCAGCTCACCAAGTGCGCAGTACGAGCAGTACTTC. Its translation: CASSPSAQYEQYF.

This clonotype came up many times. The V and J genes are TRBV18 and TRBJ1-1; D not certain. The CDR3 is 14 amino acids. Germline V gene data show CDR1 as KGHSH and CDR2 as LQKENI. Trimming shortened V by 3 bases and J by 2 bases, and 10 bases separated the two germline ends. CDR3 sequence: CASSPAGLNTEAFF. In nucleotides, the CDR3 is TGTGCCAGCTCACCGGCAGGACTAAACACTGAAGCTTTCTTT.

This clonotype was picked up many times. The rearrangement uses TRBV2 and TRBJ2-1; weak D call: TRBD2 (6 bases). This CDR3 region has 16 residues. The V gene lost 1 base and the J gene lost 0 bases, with 10 bases spanning the gap. The V gene's germline CDR1 is SNHLY and CDR2 FYNNEI. The CDR3 bases are TGTGCCAGCAGTGAAGGTGCGGGGAGCTCCTACAATGAGCAGTTCTTC. It codes for CASSEGAGSSYNEQFF.

This clonotype was observed many times. The V gene is TRBV5-4, the J gene TRBJ1-5; TRBD1 aligns across 7 bases. Germline CDR1 SGHNT, CDR2 YYREEE (reference sequence). V lost 4 bases, J lost 5 bases, and 9 bases stayed unmatched. The CDR3 has 15 amino acids. CDR3 loop: CASSPDRVEDQPQHF. The CDR3 DNA follows: TGTGCCAGCAGCCCAGACAGGGTGGAGGATCAGCCCCAGCATTTT.

This clonotype has just a few counts. This chain joins TRBV6-1 and TRBJ2-6; D uncertain. CDR3 size: 18 residues. Germline CDR1 and CDR2: MNHNS and SASEGT. V lost 0 bases and J lost 0, with 12 bases in between. In DNA form, the CDR3 reads TGTGCCAGCAGTGAAGCGGGGTTCGCAGACTCTGGGGCCAACGTCCTGACTTTC. It encodes CASSEAGFADSGANVLTF.

Ten or more counts support this clonotype. The chain joins TRBV2 to TRBJ1-1; no firm D call. Trimming took 1 base from V and 1 from J, leaving 1 base between them. Germline V gives CDR1 SNHLY, CDR2 FYNNEI. The CDR3 consists of 12 residues. This CDR3 reads CASSEENTEAFF. CDR3 sequence (DNA): TGTGCCAGCAGTGAAGAGAACACTGAAGCTTTCTTT.

This clonotype was detected ten times or more. The CDR3 region is CASNPSGSLSEQFF. CDR3 nucleotides: TGTGCCAGCAACCCTAGCGGGTCTTTAAGTGAGCAGTTCTTC. V and J are TRBV7-9 and TRBJ2-1, with 8 bases that match TRBD2. The CDR3 is 14 residues long. Germline loops: CDR1 SEHNR, CDR2 FQNEAQ (reference sequence). After removal of 7 bases from V and 9 bases from J, the junction contained 11 bases not matched to a gene.

This clonotype was seen repeatedly, ten times or more. The V and J genes are TRBV5-1 and TRBJ2-2; D is ambiguous. This CDR3 is 15 amino acids long. Between the trimmed V and J ends, which lost 3 bases and 1 base, there was a span of 10 bases. Germline V gene lookup returns CDR1 SGHRS and CDR2 YFSETQ. In nucleotides, the CDR3 is TGCGCCAGCAGCTCGCGCTCTCAGAACACCGGGGAGCTGTTTTTT. Residues: CASSSRSQNTGELFF.

The table lists this clonotype with many counts. The chain employs TRBV20-1 and TRBJ2-3; 7 nucleotides line up with TRBD2. V lost 3 bases to trimming and J lost 3 bases; unmatched junction nucleotides: 9. The germline V gene has CDR1 DFQATT and CDR2 SNEGSKA (reference sequence). The CDR3 length is 15 residues. The CDR3 DNA reads TGCAGTGCTAGGAAGGCGGGAGATTTGACAGATACGCAGTATTTT. Translating it yields CSARKAGDLTDTQYF.

This clonotype was recorded a few times. The genes are TRBV6-1 and TRBJ1-4, with TRBD1 identical over 7 bases. The CDR3 spans 18 residues. Germline V CDR1 and CDR2: MNHNS, SASEGT. Trimming at V came to 6 bases and at J to 0 bases, leaving 13 bases not matched to a gene. CDR3 sequence reads: CASSPPTGQSATNEKLFF. CDR3 nucleotides: TGTGCCAGCAGCCCGCCGACAGGGCAAAGCGCAACTAATGAAAAACTGTTTTTT.

At least ten counts were recorded for this clonotype. The chain carries TRBV12-3 or TRBV12-4 and TRBJ1-6, with D hard to call. Trimming stripped 5 bases from V and 7 bases from J, with 6 bases between. The CDR3 is 12 residues long. The DNA for the CDR3 is TGTGCCAGCAGTACCTTAAATTCACCCCTCCACTTT. Protein: CASSTLNSPLHF.

This clonotype was counted ten times or more. The CDR3 is CASRPTSGQGETQYF. The CDR3 nucleotides are TGTGCCAGCAGACCAACTTCTGGACAGGGAGAGACCCAGTACTTC. The V call is TRBV6-1, the J call TRBJ2-5, with 8 bases lining up with TRBD1. The CDR3 has 15 amino acids. CDR1 and CDR2 from the germline V gene are MNHNS and SASEGT. The V segment lost 6 bases and the J segment 4 bases; nucleotides outside the gene matches: 10.

The CDR3 reads CASSLGAAGYEQYF. For the CDR3, the DNA is TGTGCCAGCAGCTTAGGGGCGGCGGGCTACGAGCAGTACTTC. V usage is TRBV7-4 and J usage is TRBJ2-7; D might be TRBD2 (5 bases). V lost 1 base to trimming and J lost 3 bases, with 10 bases between them. This CDR3 comprises 14 residues. Per germline, CDR1 SGHVT and CDR2 SQSDAQ.

The chain has TRBV4-3 and TRBJ2-7; 11 bases are a match to TRBD2. Germline V gene data show CDR1 as LGHNA and CDR2 as YSLEER. The trim removed 2 bases at V and 3 bases at J, leaving 3 bases unmatched. This CDR3 spans 15 amino acids. CDR3 nucleotides: TGCGCCAGCAGCCAATTAGCGGGAGGGGGCTACGAGCAGTACTTC. It yields the protein CASSQLAGGGYEQYF.

Ten or more counts support this clonotype. The gene calls are TRBV6-2 or TRBV6-3 and TRBJ2-7; 9 positions match TRBD1. There are 17 residues in the CDR3. The ends lost 2 bases at V and 4 bases at J; junction bases unmatched: 12. The germline CDR1 and CDR2 sequences are MNHEY and SVGEGT. The CDR3 nucleotides are TGTGCCAGCAGTTACCTAGCAAGGACAGGGGTTCGATACGAGCAGTACTTC. This sequence encodes CASSYLARTGVRYEQYF.

This clonotype was seen at least ten times. The chain uses TRBV29-1 and TRBJ2-5, with 7 bases identical to TRBD2. The CDR3 is made up of 13 amino acids. Germline V lookup: CDR1 SQVTM, CDR2 ANQGSEA. CDR3 region: CRLPGGDGETQYF. CDR3 DNA sequence: TGCAGACTCCCTGGGGGGGACGGGGAGACCCAGTACTTC. The whole variable domain, remainder taken from reference TRBV29-1 and TRBJ2-5, is SAVISQKPSRDICQRGTSLTIQCQVDSQVTMMFWYRQQPGQSLTLIATANQGSEATYESGFVIDKFPISRPNLTFSTLTVSNMSPEDSSIYLCRLPGGDGETQYFGPGTRLLVL.